The rows below give T cell receptor beta chains drawn from one sample of a study of blood T cell repertoires in COVID-19. TCRdb keeps only in-frame clones here, not all; method: immunoSEQ multiplex PCR. The sample lists some 270,000 clones, 85% to 95% seen once, with less than 3.5% in the top ten. The sample taken for sequencing was PBMCs or T cells enriched from blood (not recorded which). These receptors were taken from a man between 35 and 55 years old who had been exposed to COVID-19. The CDR3 runs from the conserved cysteine through the conserved F or W. A D gene is named only where the DNA matches it firmly. The size of a clone is reported for some rows only, either as once, few or many, or as a class for expanded clones.

J: TRBJ2-7
D: TRBD2
V: TRBV9
size: NA
DNA: TGTGCCAGCAGCGTAGGGACTAGCGTTTACGAGCAGTACTTC
CDR3: CASSVGTSVYEQYF

J: TRBJ1-5
D: NA
V: TRBV28
size: NA
DNA: TGTGCCAGCAGTTCAAACCTATGGGCGGGTCAGCCCCAGCATTTT
CDR3: CASSSNLWAGQPQHF

J: TRBJ2-1
D: TRBD2
V: TRBV12-3/TRBV12-4
size: NA
DNA: TGTGCCAGCAGGGGGACTAGCGGGATAAGGCAGTTCTTC
CDR3: CASRGTSGIRQFF

J: TRBJ1-5
D: NA
V: TRBV6-6
size: NA
DNA: TGTGCCAGCAGTCGACGACCGGGAATTAGCAATCAGCCCCAGCATTTT
CDR3: CASSRRPGISNQPQHF

J: TRBJ2-7
D: TRBD1
V: TRBV4-1
size: NA
DNA: TGCGCCAGCAGCCAAGGACAGGGTACCTACGAGCAGTACTTC
CDR3: CASSQGQGTYEQYF

J: TRBJ1-3
D: NA
V: TRBV28
size: NA
DNA: TGTGCCAGCAGACTCCACTCTGGAAACACCATATATTTT
CDR3: CASRLHSGNTIYF

J: TRBJ1-1
D: NA
V: TRBV12-3/TRBV12-4
size: NA
DNA: TGTGCCAGCAGTTTATTGGGGAGGACTGAAGCTTTCTTT
CDR3: CASSLLGRTEAFF

J: TRBJ1-1
D: NA
V: TRBV5-1
size: NA
DNA: TGCGCCAGCAGCCATCAGGGTTCTGAAGCTTTCTTT
CDR3: CASSHQGSEAFF

J: TRBJ1-2
D: TRBD1
V: TRBV11-3
size: once
DNA: TGTGCCAGCAGCCTCTACTCACAGGGGAACTATGGCTACACCTTC
CDR3: CASSLYSQGNYGYTF

J: TRBJ2-3
D: TRBD2
V: TRBV5-4
size: NA
DNA: TGTGCCAGCAGCCGGGGGACTAACCCAGATACGCAGTATTTT
CDR3: CASSRGTNPDTQYF

J: TRBJ2-7
D: NA
V: TRBV27
size: few
DNA: TGTGCCAGCAGCCCTTCAGGGGGAGGTCTGGGCTACGAGCAGTACTTC
CDR3: CASSPSGGGLGYEQYF

J: TRBJ2-1
D: NA
V: TRBV5-4
size: NA
DNA: TGTGCCAGCAGTCAGGGGGGTTCCTCCTACAATGAGCAGTTCTTC
CDR3: CASSQGGSSYNEQFF

J: TRBJ2-5
D: NA
V: TRBV11-2
size: NA
DNA: TGTGCCAGCAGCTATCAGGCTGTGTCAGGGGCTATCTATTTGGAGACCCAGTACTTC
CDR3: CASSYQAVSGAIYLETQYF

J: TRBJ2-7
D: TRBD2
V: TRBV2
size: NA
DNA: TGTGCCAGCAGTCCCGGGGGACTAGATAGTAACTACGAGCAGTACTTC
CDR3: CASSPGGLDSNYEQYF

J: TRBJ1-5
D: NA
V: TRBV4-1
size: NA
DNA: TGCGCCAGCAGCCATGATGGACAGCCAAATCAGCCCCAGCATTTT
CDR3: CASSHDGQPNQPQHF

J: TRBJ2-1
D: NA
V: TRBV5-1
size: once
DNA: TGCGCCAGCAGCTTAGACAATTCCTACAATGAGCAGTTCTTC
CDR3: CASSLDNSYNEQFF

J: TRBJ2-6
D: NA
V: TRBV25-1
size: NA
DNA: TGTGCCACCGGGCTCGGGAGCCCTGGGGCCAACGTCCTGACTTTC
CDR3: CATGLGSPGANVLTF